Listed here is a single T cell receptor (beta chain). This sample is part of a study of cytomegalovirus exposure and HLA in healthy donors. In germline, CDR1 is SGHNT, CDR2 YYREEE (reference sequence). The V segment lost 0 bases and the J segment 0 bases; nucleotides outside the gene matches: 18. The CDR3 length is 20 residues. The PCR was carried out with 60 Vbeta primers and 13 Jbeta primers. Repertoires were generated with immunoSEQ multiplex PCR, while TCRdb's copy carries only in-frame clones and drops some. The profile shows approximately 96,000 clones, approximately 74% of them singletons. The receptor's source is a male donor in good health and CMV-seronegative. The sample consisted of PBMCs. The chain uses TRBV5-4 and TRBJ2-7; the match to TRBD1 covers 7 bases. The CDR3 bases are TGTGCCAGCAGCTTGGTCCGGGACAGCCGACTCCACCCACACTCCTACGAGCAGTACTTC. Amino acids: CASSLVRDSRLHPHSYEQYF.